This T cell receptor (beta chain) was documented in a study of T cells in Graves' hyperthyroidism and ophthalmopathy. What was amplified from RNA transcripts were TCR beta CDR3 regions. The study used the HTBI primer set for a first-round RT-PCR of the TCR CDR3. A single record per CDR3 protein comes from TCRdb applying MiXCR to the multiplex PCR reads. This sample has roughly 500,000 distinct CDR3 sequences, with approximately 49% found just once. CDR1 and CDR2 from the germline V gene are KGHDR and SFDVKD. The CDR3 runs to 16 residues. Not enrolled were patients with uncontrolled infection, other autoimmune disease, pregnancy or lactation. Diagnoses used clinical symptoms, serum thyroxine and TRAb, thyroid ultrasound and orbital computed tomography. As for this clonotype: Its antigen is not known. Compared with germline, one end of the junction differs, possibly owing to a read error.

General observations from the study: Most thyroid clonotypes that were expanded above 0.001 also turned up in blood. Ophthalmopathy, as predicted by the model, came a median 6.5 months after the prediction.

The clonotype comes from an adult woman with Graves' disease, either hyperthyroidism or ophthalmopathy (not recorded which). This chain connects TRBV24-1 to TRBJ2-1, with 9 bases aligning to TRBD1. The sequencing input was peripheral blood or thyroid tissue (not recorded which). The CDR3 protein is CATSDTGTGTDNEQFF. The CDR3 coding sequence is TGTGCCACCAGTGATACCGGGACAGGGACAGACAATGAGCAGTTCTTT.